This T cell receptor beta chain was captured in a study of response to subunit inactivated influenza vaccine. Study observations and caveats: The authors proposed limited new T cell recruitment per seasonal influenza vaccination.

On this clonotype itself: No antigen is known for it.

TCRdb reprocessed the RT-PCR reads via MiXCR and lists one record per CDR3 protein. Among under 950,000 distinct CDR3 sequences listed, less than 25% were seen once. This CDR3 region has 17 residues. Trimming cost V 1 base and J 4 bases, with 17 bases left between them. The V gene's germline CDR1 is SGHVS and CDR2 FQNEAQ. The material was PBMCs from blood, obtained about 5 days after vaccination. This clonotype was obtained from a man over 45 who received an inactivated influenza vaccine. This chain connects TRBV7-8 to TRBJ2-1; weak D call: TRBD2 (7 bases). CDR3: CASSLDVRGAIYNEQFF. In DNA form, the CDR3 reads TGTGCCAGCAGCTTAGATGTTCGGGGGGCGATTTACAATGAGCAGTTCTTC.